This T cell receptor beta chain was identified during a study of yellow fever vaccine responses in identical twins. This CDR3 contains 12 residues. V lost 7 bases and J lost 6; bases outside the gene matches: 6. Germline lookup yields CDR1 SGHNT and CDR2 YENEEA. A remark on this clonotype: Its antigen is as yet unknown.

Study-level points and caveats: Reportedly, twins showed a vaccine T cell response that looked partly convergent and partly personalized.

TCRdb itself ran the RT-PCR reads through MiXCR, one entry per CDR3 protein. The sample consists of approximately 3,500 distinct CDR3 sequences, about 81% of them appearing once. This TCR came from a young woman who received the yellow fever vaccine. The rearrangement links TRBV11-3 to TRBJ2-7; 7 bases map to TRBD1. This sample comprised T cells from blood (PBMCs), unsorted or a sorted subset (not recorded which), obtained before or after yellow fever vaccination (not recorded which). CDR3 residues: CASKQGTSEQYV. The CDR3 region has the DNA TGTGCCAGCAAACAGGGGACGTCCGAGCAGTACGTC.